This T cell receptor beta chain was identified in a study of CD8 T cells in ankylosing spondylitis. Findings and caveats of the study: Blood of patients with ankylosing spondylitis appeared to be characterized by a TCR beta motif of several highly homologous variants. According to the report, clones linked to the disease were significantly enriched in matched synovial fluid samples taken from ankylosing spondylitis patients.

This clonotype has a handful of counts. The antigen is unknown. By quantitative 5'-RACE with molecular barcodes, the TCR beta libraries were made. TCRdb re-called the 5' RACE reads through MiXCR, storing one row per CDR3 protein. The data contain about 440,000 distinct CDR3 sequences, roughly 15% of them singletons. The CDR3 length is 17 residues. Trimming removed 5 bases from V and 2 bases from J; junction bases left unmatched: 12. From germline, CDR1 is MNHEY and CDR2 SVGEGT. J is TRBJ2-7 and V is TRBV6-2 or TRBV6-3; 10 bases agree with TRBD1. The sample consisted of blood, either unsorted or a sorted T cell fraction (not recorded which). The receptor was isolated from a male donor with ankylosing spondylitis. The CDR3 DNA reads TGTGCCAGCAGTGGGATACGGGGGACAGGGGAGACCTACGAGCAGTACTTC. As protein: CASSGIRGTGETYEQYF.